The source of this T cell receptor beta chain is a study of T cells in Graves' hyperthyroidism and ophthalmopathy. What was amplified from RNA transcripts were TCR beta CDR3 regions. Researchers ran a first-round RT-PCR on the TCR CDR3 using the HTBI primer set. TCRdb independently ran MiXCR on the multiplex PCR reads; one entry per CDR3 protein. Among 200,000 to 250,000 distinct CDR3 sequences listed, 16% were seen once. The V gene's germline CDR1 is LNHDA and CDR2 SQIVND (reference sequence). This CDR3 region has 15 residues. Trimming at V came to 6 bases and at J to 4 bases, leaving 3 bases not matched to a gene.

The sequence was collected from a woman between 18 and 29 years old with Graves' ophthalmopathy. Sequenced input: blood. The V and J genes are TRBV19 and TRBJ2-3; TRBD2 agrees at 14 bases. CDR3 nucleotide sequence: TGTGCCAGTAGAGTGACTAGCGGGAGGGCAGATACGCAGTATTTT. Protein product: CASRVTSGRADTQYF.